Shown below are 32 T cell receptor beta chains from a single sample sequenced in a study of memory CD4+ T cells and cytomegalovirus serostatus. Single viable CD3+CD4+CD8-CD45RO+ cells were sorted as the memory CD4+ T cells. Using immunoSEQ multiplex PCR, the repertoire was profiled, and TCRdb retains in-frame clones only, with some absent. The table has under 75,000 clones, 80% seen once. The sequenced sample consisted of memory CD4+ T cells from blood. These receptors were taken from an adult in good health and CMV-seronegative. Some clones in this sample may be carry-over from other donors' samples.

The chain has TRBV6-6 and TRBJ2-5; D is perhaps TRBD1 (5 bases). Germline V lookup: CDR1 MNHNY, CDR2 SVGAGI (reference sequence). CDR3 length: 12 amino acids. The germline V and J ends were trimmed by 5 bases and 7 bases, with 11 bases remaining between them. The CDR3 reads CASSNQRGTQYF. The DNA for the CDR3 is TGTGCCAGCAGTAACCAAAGGGGGACCCAGTACTTC.

The chain uses TRBV7-2 and TRBJ1-1; no reliable D call. CDR3 length: 12 amino acids. V was clipped by 3 bases and J by 2 bases, with 4 bases between them. Germline CDR1 and CDR2: SGHTA and FQGNSA. The chain's CDR3 is CASSLYNTEAFF. CDR3 sequence (DNA): TGTGCCAGCAGCTTGTATAACACTGAAGCTTTCTTT.

The chain employs TRBV27 and TRBJ2-6; 11 positions agree with TRBD1. CDR3 length: 17 amino acids. Germline V lookup: CDR1 MNHEY, CDR2 SMNVEV (reference sequence). The junction had 8 bases not matched to a gene; V was cut back by 8 bases and J by 2 bases. The chain's CDR3 is CASRPKDRGPGANVLTF. CDR3 bases: TGTGCCAGCCGTCCCAAGGACAGGGGGCCTGGGGCCAACGTCCTGACTTTC. The entire variable domain, with the rest obtained from reference TRBV27 and TRBJ2-6, is as follows: EAQVTQNPRYLITVTGKKLTVTCSQNMNHEYMSWYRQDPGLGLRQIYYSMNVEVTDKGDVPEGYKVSRKEKRNFPLILESPSPNQTSLYFCASRPKDRGPGANVLTFGAGSRLTVL.

The chain links TRBV27 to TRBJ2-5, with D unresolved. Trimming took 2 bases from V and 1 from J, leaving 8 bases between them. The CDR3 length is 14 residues. Germline V gene data show CDR1 as MNHEY and CDR2 as SMNVEV (reference sequence). The CDR3 loop reads CASSLKSSQETQYF. The CDR3 DNA sequence: TGTGCCAGCAGTTTAAAGAGCAGCCAAGAGACCCAGTACTTC.

The CDR3 DNA sequence: TGTGCCAGCAGTTCCGGGACAGGGTCGTTCGTTGGGGCTTTCTTT. It translates to CASSSGTGSFVGAFF. The chain carries TRBV27 and TRBJ1-1; 9 bases align to TRBD1. The CDR3 covers 15 residues. Germline loops: CDR1 MNHEY, CDR2 SMNVEV (reference sequence). V dropped 4 bases and J dropped 11; count of bases not matched to a gene: 14.

This rearrangement joins TRBV7-8 to TRBJ2-7, with 12 bases matching TRBD1. In germline, CDR1 is SGHVS, CDR2 FQNEAQ. Germline trimming cut 1 base from V and 6 bases from J; bases unmatched to any gene: 10. This CDR3 comprises 17 residues. The CDR3 DNA reads TGTGCCAGCAGCTTAGATAACTACGGGACAGGGGGCGCCGAGCAGTACTTC. Translated, it gives CASSLDNYGTGGAEQYF.

The chain is built from TRBV19 and TRBJ1-1, with D unresolved. Trimming cost V 5 bases and J 6 bases, with 16 bases left between them. Germline V CDR1 and CDR2: LNHDA, SQIVND (reference sequence). The length of the CDR3 is 14 residues. The CDR3 is CASSPTGDGAEAFF. The DNA of the CDR3 is TGTGCCAGTAGTCCTACGGGAGATGGGGCTGAAGCTTTCTTT.

The chain has TRBV14 and TRBJ1-1; D gene ambiguous. From germline, CDR1 is SGHDN and CDR2 FVKESK. Trimming pared 1 base from V and 5 bases from J, leaving 8 bases between. The CDR3 sequence is 13 residues long. In DNA form, the CDR3 reads TGTGCCAGCAGCCAAGGGTTGGGTACTGAAGCTTTCTTT. Protein sequence: CASSQGLGTEAFF.

This CDR3 reads CASSPESGGARITDTQYF. The DNA for the CDR3 is TGTGCCAGCTCACCCGAGAGCGGGGGGGCACGGATCACAGATACGCAGTATTTT. The chain links TRBV18 to TRBJ2-3, with 10 bases identical to TRBD2. This CDR3 is 18 amino acids long. Germline V lookup: CDR1 KGHSH, CDR2 LQKENI. J lost 2 bases, V lost 3 bases, and 11 bases had no gene match.

The sample holds a few counts of this clone. The chain recombines TRBV25-1 with TRBJ1-3; possibly TRBD1 for D (5 bases). Germline CDR1 MGHDK, CDR2 SYGVNS. Trimming took 2 bases from V and 0 from J, leaving 8 bases between them. The CDR3 extends over 15 amino acids. The CDR3 DNA is TGTGCCAGCAGTGAACTGGGGACCTCTGGAAACACCATATATTTT. Protein product: CASSELGTSGNTIYF. Supplemented by reference TRBV25-1 and TRBJ1-3, the full variable domain reads EADIYQTPRYLVIGTGKKITLECSQTMGHDKMYWYQQDPGMELHLIHYSYGVNSTEKGDLSSESTVSRIRTEHFPLTLESARPSHTSQYLCASSELGTSGNTIYFGEGSWLTVV.

The rearrangement uses TRBV4-2 and TRBJ2-3; a weak D match, TRBD2 (6 bases). CDR1 and CDR2 from the germline V gene are LGHNA and YNFKEQ. The CDR3 contains 14 residues. Between the trimmed V and J ends, which lost 6 bases and 4 bases, there was a span of 14 bases. The DNA for the CDR3 is TGTGCCAGCAGACCCACTAGGAGGGCAGATACGCAGTATTTT. This sequence encodes CASRPTRRADTQYF.

This clone was recorded once. The chain uses TRBV7-2 and TRBJ2-3; a weak D match, TRBD2 (5 bases). This CDR3 region has 14 residues. The V and J ends lost 6 bases and 3 bases respectively, with 13 bases between them. CDR1 and CDR2 from the germline V gene are SGHTA and FQGNSA. This chain's CDR3 is CASRPDLATDTQYF. CDR3 sequence (DNA): TGTGCCAGCAGACCCGACCTAGCAACAGATACGCAGTATTTT.

The chain couples TRBV7-9 to TRBJ2-3, with 8 bases lining up with TRBD2. CDR1 and CDR2 from the germline V gene are SEHNR and FQNEAQ (reference sequence). The CDR3 consists of 15 residues. With 7 bases clipped from V and 9 bases from J, the junction kept 15 bases outside the gene matches. The CDR3 protein is CASTGTSVTWSTQYF. The CDR3 DNA follows: TGTGCCAGCACAGGGACTAGTGTGACTTGGAGCACGCAGTATTTT.

This clone was detected only a few times. The chain uses TRBV6-1 and TRBJ1-5; possibly TRBD1 for D (6 bases). The CDR3 runs 15 residues. Germline assignment: CDR1 MNHNS and CDR2 SASEGT. Trimming pared 7 bases from V and 5 bases from J, leaving 18 bases between. The CDR3 coding sequence is TGTGCCAGCACCTTGTCGGGGGGCGCGGATCAGCCCCAGCATTTT. It codes for CASTLSGGADQPQHF.

The V gene is TRBV7-9, the J gene TRBJ1-1; TRBD1 might be the D (6 bases). Trimming cost V 7 bases and J 2 bases, with 23 bases left between them. The CDR3 totals 17 residues. From germline, CDR1 is SEHNR and CDR2 FQNEAQ (reference sequence). CDR3 nucleotides: TGTGCCAGCACCACCGGGGGGGCAGGGGCCTCCAACACTGAAGCTTTCTTT. Protein product: CASTTGGAGASNTEAFF.

The rearrangement joins TRBV14 to TRBJ2-3; 8 bases agree with TRBD2. Unmatched junction bases numbered 8, after V lost 0 bases and J lost 0 bases. The CDR3 covers 18 residues. Germline CDR1 is SGHDN and CDR2 is FVKESK. The CDR3 loop is CASSQDPLLAESTDTQYF. CDR3 sequence (DNA): TGTGCCAGCAGCCAAGATCCGTTACTAGCGGAAAGCACAGATACGCAGTATTTT.

The rearrangement joins TRBV18 to TRBJ1-3; 8 bases are a match to TRBD1. CDR3 length: 17 residues. Losses at the gene ends were 1 base for V and 4 bases for J; bases not matched to a gene: 9. The germline V gene has CDR1 KGHSH and CDR2 LQKENI. CDR3 DNA sequence: TGTGCCAGCTCACCACATCCGCAGGGGGCATCGGGAAACACCATATATTTT. Residues: CASSPHPQGASGNTIYF.

The rearrangement uses TRBV28 and TRBJ1-1; unclear D gene. This CDR3 has 14 residues. CDR1 is MDHEN, CDR2 SYDVKM, per germline. V was shortened by 3 bases and J by 0 bases, with 8 bases between the two germline ends. CDR3 sequence: CASSFHLMNTEAFF. CDR3 nucleotide sequence: TGTGCCAGCAGTTTTCATCTGATGAACACTGAAGCTTTCTTT.

The chain carries TRBV11-3 and TRBJ1-1, with D possibly matching TRBD1 (5 bases). The CDR3 runs 16 residues. CDR1 SGHNT and CDR2 YENEEA come from the germline V gene. V lost 5 bases and J 4 bases, leaving 20 bases between the germline ends. The CDR3, as DNA: TGTGCCAGCAGCCCCGGAGGGGCGGGTTTTATCACTGAAGCTTTCTTT. It encodes CASSPGGAGFITEAFF.

The J gene is TRBJ1-1, the V gene TRBV5-4; D is uncertain. Per the germline V gene, CDR1 is SGHNT and CDR2 is YYREEE (reference sequence). V was pared by 0 bases and J by 1 base, with 7 bases between. This CDR3 region has 14 residues. The CDR3 protein is CASSLAAANTEAFF. The CDR3 nucleotides are TGTGCCAGCAGCTTGGCCGCAGCGAACACTGAAGCTTTCTTT.

The V gene is TRBV19, the J gene TRBJ1-2; D gene uncertain. CDR1 is LNHDA, CDR2 SQIVND, per germline (reference sequence). The CDR3 loop spans 15 amino acids. Trimming pared 5 bases from V and 7 bases from J, leaving 20 bases between. Written as DNA, the CDR3 is TGTGCCAGTAGTCCGACGACATGGGGTTTAATTGGCTACACCTTC. As protein: CASSPTTWGLIGYTF.

The rearrangement links TRBV5-1 to TRBJ1-2; a possible D gene is TRBD1 (6 bases). The CDR3 runs to 14 residues. Germline values: CDR1 SGHRS, CDR2 YFSETQ. The V end was cut by 7 bases, the J end by 7 bases, with 20 bases between. In nucleotides, the CDR3 is TGCGCCAGCCGGAGACAGGACGTGACAGGTGGCTACACCTTC. Translating gives CASRRQDVTGGYTF.

This clone was observed a handful of times. The genes are TRBV2 and TRBJ1-1, with D uncertain. Deletions cut 6 bases from V and 0 bases from J, with 8 bases between. CDR1 is SNHLY and CDR2 is FYNNEI in the germline V gene. This CDR3 spans 13 amino acids. In DNA form, the CDR3 reads TGTGCCAGCAGGGGGATGGTGAACACTGAAGCTTTCTTT. Its protein product is CASRGMVNTEAFF.

V usage is TRBV30 and J usage is TRBJ1-6; D remains unclear. Trimming removed 4 bases at V and 13 bases at J, with 17 bases between. The CDR3 has 13 amino acids. Germline values: CDR1 GTSNPN, CDR2 SVGIG (reference sequence). CDR3 in DNA: TGTGCCTGGAACGGAGAGGCGAAATCCCCCCTCCACTTT. It yields the protein CAWNGEAKSPLHF.

As DNA, the CDR3 is TGCGCCAGCAGCACCCCGGGACAGGGAAACTATGGCTACACCTTC. Translation: CASSTPGQGNYGYTF. The V and J genes are TRBV4-1 and TRBJ1-2, with 9 bases identical to TRBD1. After removal of 5 bases from V and 2 bases from J, the junction contained 6 bases not matched to a gene. The CDR3 loop spans 15 amino acids. CDR1 and CDR2 (germline): MGHRA, YSYEKL.

The V call is TRBV6-5, the J call TRBJ1-2; 8 bases agree with TRBD1. The CDR3 is 14 residues long. V gave up 5 bases and J gave up 4 bases; unmatched junction bases: 6. Germline loops: CDR1 MNHEY, CDR2 SVGAGI. As DNA, the CDR3 is TGTGCCAGCAGTACCAAGACAGGGGCCTATGGCTACACCTTC. Translation: CASSTKTGAYGYTF.

This rearrangement joins TRBV5-1 to TRBJ2-5, with 7 positions matching TRBD2. CDR1 is SGHRS, CDR2 YFSETQ, per germline. The CDR3 has 14 residues. V was pared by 1 base and J by 4 bases, with 4 bases of the junction left unmatched. The CDR3 spells CASSLLGEGETQYF. In DNA, the CDR3 is TGCGCCAGCAGCTTGTTGGGGGAGGGAGAGACCCAGTACTTC.

The J gene is TRBJ2-7, the V gene TRBV7-9, with D unclear. The CDR3 covers 13 residues. V was clipped by 1 base and J by 5 bases, with 9 bases between them. Germline V lookup: CDR1 SEHNR, CDR2 FQNEAQ (reference sequence). The CDR3 nucleotides are TGTGCCAGCAGCTTAGGTGTGCCTGACGAGCAGTACTTC. Translated, it gives CASSLGVPDEQYF.

This chain uses TRBV6-5 with TRBJ2-7; possibly TRBD1 or TRBD2 for D (6 bases each). The CDR3 contains 15 residues. The ends were cut back, 2 bases at V and 4 bases at J, with 15 bases in the middle. From germline, CDR1 is MNHEY and CDR2 SVGAGI. This CDR3 is CASSYDSGGPYEQYF. The CDR3 nucleotides read TGTGCCAGCAGTTACGATTCCGGGGGCCCTTACGAGCAGTACTTC.

The chain has TRBV4-1 and TRBJ2-7, with D possibly matching TRBD2 (5 bases). V gave up 0 bases and J gave up 7 bases, with 16 bases separating them. CDR1 is MGHRA and CDR2 is YSYEKL in the germline V gene. This CDR3 comprises 15 residues. The CDR3 region is CASSQDGGPYEEQYF. Here the CDR3 DNA reads TGCGCCAGCAGCCAAGATGGCGGGCCCTACGAGGAGCAGTACTTC.

The J gene is TRBJ2-1, the V gene TRBV7-9, with 8 bases that match TRBD1. Per the germline V gene, CDR1 is SEHNR and CDR2 is FQNEAQ (reference sequence). V dropped 5 bases and J dropped 8; count of bases not matched to a gene: 2. The CDR3 is made up of 12 amino acids. The CDR3 here is CASSRTGYEQFF. CDR3 coding DNA: TGTGCCAGCAGCCGGACAGGGTATGAGCAGTTCTTC.

This clone has a handful of counts. The V gene is TRBV25-1, the J gene TRBJ2-2; D not certain. CDR3 length: 14 amino acids. The ends were cut back, 4 bases at V and 4 bases at J, with 10 bases in the middle. The germline gives CDR1 MGHDK, CDR2 SYGVNS. CDR3 in amino acids: CASSGPAPTGELFF. The CDR3 nucleotides read TGTGCCAGCAGTGGACCAGCTCCCACCGGGGAGCTGTTTTTT.